Listed here is a single T cell receptor beta chain. J gave up 1 base and V 3 bases, and 14 bases lay outside the gene matches. The CDR3 is 18 residues long. CDR1 LGHDT and CDR2 YNNKEL come from the germline V gene (reference sequence). The assay was immunoSEQ multiplex PCR, and TCRdb's table has in-frame clones only and misses some. The sample has about 98,000 clones; about 79% are singletons. The sample originates from a study of control samples from healthy donors and cancer patients. This chain uses TRBV3-1 (or the pseudogene TRBV3-2) with TRBJ1-2; 7 bases are shared with TRBD1. This clonotype was sampled from a woman in her 30s in good health. Specimen: blood. CDR3 in DNA: TGTGCCAGCAGCCATTTCGGCAGACAGGGAATCGATAACTATGGCTACACCTTC. Residues: CASSHFGRQGIDNYGYTF.